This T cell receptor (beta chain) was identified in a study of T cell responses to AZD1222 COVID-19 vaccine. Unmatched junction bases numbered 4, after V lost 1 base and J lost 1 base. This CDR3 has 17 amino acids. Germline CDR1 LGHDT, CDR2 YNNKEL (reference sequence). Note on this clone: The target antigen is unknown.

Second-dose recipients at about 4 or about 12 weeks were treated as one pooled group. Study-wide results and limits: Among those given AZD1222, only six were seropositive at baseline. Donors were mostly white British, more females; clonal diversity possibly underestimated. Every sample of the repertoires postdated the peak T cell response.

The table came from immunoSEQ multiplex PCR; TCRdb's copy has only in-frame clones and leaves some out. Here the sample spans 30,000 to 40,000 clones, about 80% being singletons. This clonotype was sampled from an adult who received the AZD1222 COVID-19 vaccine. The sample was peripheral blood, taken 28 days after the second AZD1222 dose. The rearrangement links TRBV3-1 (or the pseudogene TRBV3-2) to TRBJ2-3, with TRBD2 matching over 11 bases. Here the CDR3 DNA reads TGTGCCAGCAGCCAAGTAACACTAGCGGGGGGCACAGATACGCAGTATTTT. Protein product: CASSQVTLAGGTDTQYF.